This section outlines one T cell receptor (beta chain) sequence together with its context. Its target antigen remains unknown. The input lacks base qualities; no much larger clone sits a single base away. CDR1 and CDR2 (SGHTA, FQGNSA) derive from the germline V gene. The CDR3 holds 16 amino acids from the cysteine to the phenylalanine. Only CDR3 DNA remains: 48 bases, in frame from the first base. V loses 8 bases at its end and J loses 2 bases; junction bases beyond the gene matches: 6. The data belong to a study of blood T cells in healthy people across ages (dated by TCRdb to about 2015). Describing the broader study: In model experiments, template switching captured roughly one uniquely barcoded TCR beta cDNA molecule for every two T cells. Donors were grouped into four age groups: young (average 16 years), middle-aged (39), aged (62) and long-lived (approximately 81). The study measured age-related changes in TCR beta repertoire diversity using deep sequencing normalized with unique cDNA molecular identifiers. Using the same blood draw, the study looked at two additional independent replicas of 1 million unique cDNA reads for two donors, one aged 18 to 29 and the other aged 80 or older. To avoid experimental bias, donors of different ages were distributed randomly across sequencing lanes. Results and caveats for the whole study, not just this receptor: The CMV infection status of donors was not known, potentially confounding age-related changes in expanded clonotypes. Observed TCR beta diversity correlated strongly with the percentage of naive T cells measured by flow cytometry. Total diversity estimates from one million sequenced T cells were considered lower bounds and underestimates. As age increased, observed TCR beta diversity per million T cells dropped in a roughly linear way, and a significant reduction was already evident by age about 40. Since profiling was done on bulk unsorted PBMCs, naive and antigen-experienced compartments could not be conclusively compared. Compared with the aged group, the long-lived group had more naive CD4+ T cells, fewer expanded clones and increased TCR diversity, suggesting age selection.

Donors were roughly 40 systemically healthy Caucasian individuals from Russia aged roughly 6 to 90 years. Each donor gave 8 to 10 milliliters of peripheral blood, drawn into EDTA-treated Vacutainer tubes. Ficoll-Paque density-gradient centrifugation was used to isolate PBMCs, with at least 7 million per sample. Trizol reagent was used to extract total RNA from PBMCs, with at least 5 micrograms per sample. For every donor, an aliquot of PBMCs went through flow cytometry to measure the percentages of naive CD45RAhigh/CD27high T cells. Libraries came from 5' RACE. Sequencing was performed on an Illumina HiSeq 2500. A second 7 to 11 cycle PCR used a sample-barcoded 5' primer and a J-beta primer mix. Each TCR beta cDNA molecule received a unique molecular identifier from a template-switch 5' adaptor carrying 12 random nucleotides. At least 2.5 million CDR3-containing paired-end reads were obtained from each sample. First-strand cDNA was synthesized from all RNA with the Mint cDNA synthesis kit, primed by a TRBC-specific oligonucleotide. After uracil-DNA glycosylase treatment, a first 18-cycle PCR used universal primers M1SS and BC2_uni_R on all cDNA. The authors' pipeline ran thus. For normalization, 1 million high-quality reads, each with a distinct molecular identifier, were randomly selected from each sample. Instead of being binned into consensus sequences, reads with shared molecular identifiers were discarded. CDR3 identification, clonotype clustering and error correction used MiTCR with a Q25 quality threshold and the strictest error-elimination algorithm. A nonparametric unseen species model using Euler transformation provided a lower-bound estimate of total TCR beta diversity. TCRdb reprocessing: public reads trimmed at Q25 with fastp, clones called with MiXCR, in-frame beta chains kept. Each CDR3 protein appears once, grouped with its most common genes and DNA. The V and J calls follow TCRdb's processing rather than the paper's. In all, the sample holds 730,000 or so distinct CDR3 sequences, and roughly 45% of those were seen once. In total, the top ten clones hold less than 25% of the sample.

What was sequenced was blood. The receptor chain draws on TRBV7-2 and TRBJ2-3, with TRBD2 matching 14 junction bases. The TCR sequence derives from a woman in her sixties or seventies in good health. CDR3 region: CASYGTSGSLTDTQYF. DNA sequence: TGTGCCAGCTACGGGACTAGCGGGAGCCTCACAGATACGCAGTATTTT.